Here is one TCR beta chain with its context. As yet, its antigen is unknown. The data were taken from a study of T cell responses to AZD1222 COVID-19 vaccine. About the research overall: The analysis combined second doses at about 4 or about 12 weeks.

The method was immunoSEQ multiplex PCR; TCRdb's version includes in-frame clones alone and lacks a portion of them. Here the sample spans some 100,000 clones, about 90% being singletons. Broader study findings: Recipients of two AZD1222 doses showed rising Spike-specific TCR breadth and depth. Donors were mostly white British, more females; clonal diversity possibly underestimated. CD4 TCRs linked to vaccination spanned spike, dominating at 160-218 and 743-854.

Germline CDR1 and CDR2: SNHLY and FYNNEI. The CDR3 has 15 amino acids. Deletions cut 6 bases from V and 1 base from J, with 15 bases between. This TCR was sampled from an adult in good health. Specimen: peripheral blood, collected on day 0 of AZD1222 vaccination. The chain uses TRBV2 and TRBJ1-1; tentatively, D is TRBD1 (5 bases). The DNA of the CDR3 is TGTGCCAGCAGCGACAGATCTGCCGGGAACACTGAAGCTTTCTTT. Its protein product is CASSDRSAGNTEAFF. The full variable domain, with the rest looked up from reference TRBV2 and TRBJ1-1, is EPEVTQTPSHQVTQMGQEVILRCVPISNHLYFYWYRQILGQKVEFLVSFYNNEISEKSEIFDDQFSVERPDGSNFTLKIRSTKLEDSAMYFCASSDRSAGNTEAFFGQGTRLTVV.